What follows is one T cell receptor (beta chain) and its context. The antigen is not known. This specimen comes from a study of cytomegalovirus exposure and HLA in healthy donors. Study as a whole: The approximately 120 million unique TCR beta sequences, from roughly 170 million T cells, were found by an earlier analysis.

Study conclusions and caveats: When analyzed later, a missense DCLRE1C variant was found to be linked to TCR beta V- and J-gene trimming. HLA restriction was apparent for most CMV-associated TCR beta chains in a later analysis.

The germline CDR1 and CDR2 sequences are MNHEY and SVGAGI. The V and J ends lost 2 bases and 8 bases, in that order; junction bases with no gene match: 6. This CDR3 has 15 amino acids. Amplification used 60 Vbeta primers and 13 Jbeta primers. Using immunoSEQ multiplex PCR, the repertoire was profiled, and TCRdb retains in-frame clones only, with some absent. Here the sample spans tens of thousands of clones, around three fifths being singletons. V is TRBV6-5 and J is TRBJ2-1, with 10 nucleotides matching TRBD2. Input material: PBMCs. The sequence was collected from a human donor in good health. The CDR3 DNA reads TGTGCCAGCAGTTACGTAGCTAGCGGGGGCCATGAGCAGTTCTTC. Protein product: CASSYVASGGHEQFF.